These 9 T cell receptor beta chains were sequenced from one sample in a study of cytomegalovirus exposure and HLA in healthy donors. The PCR was carried out with 60 Vbeta primers and 13 Jbeta primers. Profiling relied on immunoSEQ multiplex PCR, and the TCRdb table lists in-frame clones only, not all of them. The data show around 130,000 clones, with approximately 57% seen just once and about 1.8% held by the top ten. Sequencing input: PBMCs. The receptors stem from a male donor in good health and CMV-seronegative.

This chain joins TRBV13 and TRBJ2-7, with 9 bases that match TRBD1. With V trimmed by 5 bases and J by 2 bases, 7 bases remained unmatched. The CDR3 is made up of 15 amino acids. The germline CDR1 and CDR2 sequences are PRHDT and FYEKMQ (reference sequence). CDR3 loop: CASSPGTGKPYEQYF. The CDR3 coding sequence is TGTGCCAGCAGCCCGGGGACAGGGAAGCCCTACGAGCAGTACTTC. Combining the CDR3 with reference TRBV13 and TRBJ2-7 gives the whole variable domain AAGVIQSPRHLIKEKRETATLKCYPIPRHDTVYWYQQGPGQDPQFLISFYEKMQSDKGSIPDRFSAQQFSDYHSELNMSSLELGDSALYFCASSPGTGKPYEQYFGPGTRLTVT.

The chain recombines TRBV30 with TRBJ1-3; 10 nucleotides agree with TRBD1. This CDR3 has 15 amino acids. Germline trimming cut 5 bases from V and 0 bases from J; bases unmatched to any gene: 4. In germline, CDR1 is GTSNPN, CDR2 SVGIG (reference sequence). CDR3 amino acids: CAWGTGAGSGNTIYF. The CDR3 bases are TGTGCCTGGGGGACAGGGGCCGGCTCTGGAAACACCATATATTTT. Combining the CDR3 with reference TRBV30 and TRBJ1-3 gives the whole variable domain SQTIHQWPATLVQPVGSPLSLECTVEGTSNPNLYWYRQAAGRGLQLLFYSVGIGQISSEVPQNLSASRPQDRQFILSSKKLLLSDSGFYLCAWGTGAGSGNTIYFGEGSWLTVV.

The V and J genes are TRBV6-5 and TRBJ2-3, with D possibly being TRBD2 (5 bases). Germline V CDR1 and CDR2: MNHEY, SVGAGI. V lost 7 bases, J lost 7 bases, and 12 bases lay in between. The CDR3 covers 12 residues. The CDR3 sequence is CASKIGENTQYF. Written as DNA, the CDR3 is TGTGCCAGCAAGATCGGGGAGAATACGCAGTATTTT.

This clone occurred once. J is TRBJ1-4 and V is TRBV27; D is undetermined. From germline, CDR1 is MNHEY and CDR2 SMNVEV (reference sequence). With 5 bases removed from V and 8 bases from J, the gap between germline ends came to 18 bases. The CDR3 is 15 residues long. As DNA, the CDR3 is TGTGCCAGCAGTCTATTCCTGGGTCGCGGGGAAAAACTGTTTTTT. Residues: CASSLFLGRGEKLFF.

The chain links TRBV5-6 to TRBJ2-3; 8 bases map to TRBD1. Losses at the gene ends were 4 bases for V and 4 bases for J; bases not matched to a gene: 11. This CDR3 is 16 amino acids long. In germline, CDR1 is SGHDT, CDR2 YYEEEE. The CDR3 sequence is CASSPETGDNSDTQYF. The CDR3 DNA sequence: TGTGCCAGCAGCCCTGAGACAGGGGACAACTCAGATACGCAGTATTTT.

The gene calls are TRBV7-6 and TRBJ1-4; D gene ambiguous. The CDR3 covers 14 residues. CDR1 SGHVS and CDR2 FNYEAQ come from the germline V gene. Trimming removed 6 bases at V and 7 bases at J, with 15 bases between. CDR3 residues: CASSSGSRSEKLFF. In nucleotides, the CDR3 is TGTGCCAGCAGTTCGGGTTCTCGTAGTGAAAAACTGTTTTTT.

The chain has TRBV7-2 and TRBJ1-5; D is undetermined. Germline CDR1 is SGHTA and CDR2 is FQGNSA. The CDR3 length is 14 residues. Trimming removed 1 base from V and 4 bases from J, with 8 bases in between. The DNA of the CDR3 is TGTGCCAGCAGCTTAGTAGTGTCGAATCAGCCCCAGCATTTT. Protein sequence: CASSLVVSNQPQHF.

The V gene is TRBV28, the J gene TRBJ1-1; TRBD1 is a possible D gene (5 bases). V was trimmed by 3 bases and J by 7 bases, leaving 12 bases between them. The germline gives CDR1 MDHEN, CDR2 SYDVKM. This CDR3 is built from 13 residues. CDR3 in amino acids: CASSLGGLGEAFF. In DNA form, the CDR3 reads TGTGCCAGCAGTTTGGGGGGGTTAGGTGAAGCTTTCTTT.

The chain links TRBV7-3 to TRBJ2-3, with TRBD2 identical over 15 bases. CDR1 is SGHTA, CDR2 FQGTGA, per germline. J gave up 5 bases and V 3 bases, and 3 bases lay outside the gene matches. The CDR3 runs to 16 residues. The CDR3 DNA reads as TGTGCCAGCAGCTTCGGACTAGCGGGGGGGGAAGATACGCAGTATTTT. Its translation is CASSFGLAGGEDTQYF.